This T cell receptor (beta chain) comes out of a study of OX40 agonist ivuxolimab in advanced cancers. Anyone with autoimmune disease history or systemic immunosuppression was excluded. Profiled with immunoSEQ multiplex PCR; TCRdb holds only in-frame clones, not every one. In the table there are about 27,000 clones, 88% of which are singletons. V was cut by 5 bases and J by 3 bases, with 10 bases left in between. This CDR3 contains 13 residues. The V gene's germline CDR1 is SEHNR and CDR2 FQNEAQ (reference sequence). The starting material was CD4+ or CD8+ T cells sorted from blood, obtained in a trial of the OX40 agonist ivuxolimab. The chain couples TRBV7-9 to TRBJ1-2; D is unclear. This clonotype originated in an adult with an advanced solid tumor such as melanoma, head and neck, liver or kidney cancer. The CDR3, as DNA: TGTGCCAGCAGCGGAGACTTGGACTATGGCTACACCTTC. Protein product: CASSGDLDYGYTF.